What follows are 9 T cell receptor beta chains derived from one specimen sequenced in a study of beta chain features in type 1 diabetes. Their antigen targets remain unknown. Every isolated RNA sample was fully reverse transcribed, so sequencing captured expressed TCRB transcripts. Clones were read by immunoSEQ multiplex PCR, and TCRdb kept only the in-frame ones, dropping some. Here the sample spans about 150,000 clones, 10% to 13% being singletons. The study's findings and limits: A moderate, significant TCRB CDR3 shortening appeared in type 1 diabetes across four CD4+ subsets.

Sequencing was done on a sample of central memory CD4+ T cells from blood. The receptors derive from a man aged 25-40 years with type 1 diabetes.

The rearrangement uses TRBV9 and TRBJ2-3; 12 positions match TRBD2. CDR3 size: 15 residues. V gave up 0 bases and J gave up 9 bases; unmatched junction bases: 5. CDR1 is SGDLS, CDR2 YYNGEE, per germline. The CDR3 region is CASSVDPSGGATQYF. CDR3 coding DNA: TGTGCCAGCAGCGTAGACCCTAGCGGGGGGGCAACGCAGTATTTT.

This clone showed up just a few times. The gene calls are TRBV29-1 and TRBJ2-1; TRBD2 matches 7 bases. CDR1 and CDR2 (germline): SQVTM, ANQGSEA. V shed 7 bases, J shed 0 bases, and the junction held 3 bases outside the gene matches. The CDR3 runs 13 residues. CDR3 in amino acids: CSAQRGSYNEQFF. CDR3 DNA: TGCAGCGCCCAGCGGGGCTCCTACAATGAGCAGTTCTTC.

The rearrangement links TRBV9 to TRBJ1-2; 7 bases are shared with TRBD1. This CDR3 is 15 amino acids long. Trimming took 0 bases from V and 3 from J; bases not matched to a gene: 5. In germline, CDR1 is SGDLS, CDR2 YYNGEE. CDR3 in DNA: TGTGCCAGCAGCGTAGACGGCAGGGGGGACTATGGCTACACCTTC. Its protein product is CASSVDGRGDYGYTF.

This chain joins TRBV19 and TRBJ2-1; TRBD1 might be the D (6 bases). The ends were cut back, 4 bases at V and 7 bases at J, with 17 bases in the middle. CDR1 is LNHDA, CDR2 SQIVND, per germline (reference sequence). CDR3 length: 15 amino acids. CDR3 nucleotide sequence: TGTGCCAGTAGTAGGACGGGGACAAACCTAAATGAGCAGTTCTTC. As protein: CASSRTGTNLNEQFF.

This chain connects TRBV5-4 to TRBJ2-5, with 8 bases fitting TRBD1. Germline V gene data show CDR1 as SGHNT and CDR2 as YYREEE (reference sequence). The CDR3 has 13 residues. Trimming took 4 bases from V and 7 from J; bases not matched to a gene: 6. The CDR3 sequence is CASSLTGAGTQYF. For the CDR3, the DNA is TGTGCCAGCAGCCTGACAGGGGCGGGGACCCAGTACTTC.

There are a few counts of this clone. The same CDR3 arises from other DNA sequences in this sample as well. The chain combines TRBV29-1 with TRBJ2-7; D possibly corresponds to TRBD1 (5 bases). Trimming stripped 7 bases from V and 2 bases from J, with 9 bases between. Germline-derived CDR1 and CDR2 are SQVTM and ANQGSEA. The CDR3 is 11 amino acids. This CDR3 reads CSAQGAYEQYF. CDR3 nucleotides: TGCAGCGCGCAGGGCGCCTACGAGCAGTACTTC.

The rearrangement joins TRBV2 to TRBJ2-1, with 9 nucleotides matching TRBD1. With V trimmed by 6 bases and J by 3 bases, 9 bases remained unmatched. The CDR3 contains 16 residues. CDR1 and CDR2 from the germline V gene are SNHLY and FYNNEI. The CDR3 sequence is CASRATGGTSYNEQFF. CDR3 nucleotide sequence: TGTGCCAGCAGGGCGACAGGGGGGACCAGCTACAATGAGCAGTTCTTC.

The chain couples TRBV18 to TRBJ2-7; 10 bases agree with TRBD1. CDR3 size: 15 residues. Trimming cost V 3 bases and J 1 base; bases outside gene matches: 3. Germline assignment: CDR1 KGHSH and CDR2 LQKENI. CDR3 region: CASSPRTGGSYEQYF. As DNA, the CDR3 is TGTGCCAGCTCACCCCGGACAGGGGGATCCTACGAGCAGTACTTC.

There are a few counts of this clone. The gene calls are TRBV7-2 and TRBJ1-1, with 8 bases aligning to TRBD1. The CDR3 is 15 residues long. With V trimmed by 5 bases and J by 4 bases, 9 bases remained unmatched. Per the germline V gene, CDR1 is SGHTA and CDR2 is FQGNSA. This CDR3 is CASSPWTGSTTEAFF. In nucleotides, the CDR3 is TGTGCCAGCAGCCCTTGGACAGGGTCAACCACTGAAGCTTTCTTT.